The 9 T cell receptor beta chains listed next were all sequenced from one sample in a study of T cell repertoires in cytomegalovirus infection. TCRdb re-called the reads with MiXCR, one entry per CDR3 protein. This sample yields about 310,000 distinct CDR3 sequences, of which approximately 25% are seen a single time; roughly 13% belongs to the top ten. For these receptors, no antigen is known. The sample here was cultured PBMCs, taken from culture after CMV antigen stimulation. Receptor source: a human donor in good health (CMV status not recorded). Some clones in this sample may be carry-over from other donors' samples.

This chain connects TRBV7-6 to TRBJ1-2; perhaps TRBD1 as D (5 bases). The V gene's germline CDR1 is SGHVS and CDR2 FNYEAQ. V lost 4 bases and J 3 bases, leaving 12 bases between the germline ends. The length of the CDR3 is 14 residues. CDR3 nucleotides: TGTGCCAGCAGCTCATACAGGAGGGACTATGGCTACACCTTC. Translated: CASSSYRRDYGYTF.

This clonotype was seen many times. The V and J genes are TRBV7-6 and TRBJ2-7; TRBD1 matches 7 bases. Germline-derived CDR1 and CDR2 are SGHVS and FNYEAQ. The CDR3 length is 18 residues. The V gene end was trimmed by 2 bases and the J gene end by 4 bases; junction bases not matched to a gene: 17. The CDR3 DNA reads TGTGCCAGCAGCTTAATATCTAGGGCCGACAGGGTAGAGTACGAGCAGTACTTC. Translation: CASSLISRADRVEYEQYF. Together with reference TRBV7-6 and TRBJ2-7, the CDR3 gives the full variable domain: GAGVSQSPRYKVTKRGQDVALRCDPISGHVSLYWYRQALGQGPEFLTYFNYEAQQDKSGLPNDRFSAERPEGSISTLTIQRTEQRDSAMYRCASSLISRADRVEYEQYFGPGTRLTVT.

The DNA for the CDR3 is TGTGCCAGCAGTTTTACTAGTGCCGAGCAGTACTTC. Translating it yields CASSFTSAEQYF. The rearrangement joins TRBV6-2 or TRBV6-3 to TRBJ2-7, with D possibly matching TRBD2 (5 bases). V was clipped by 4 bases and J by 6 bases, with 10 bases between them. The CDR3 has 12 amino acids. The germline CDR1 and CDR2 sequences are MNHEY and SVGEGT.

On this clonotype itself: A much larger clone lies one base from this, so it may be a read error. The J gene is TRBJ2-5, the V gene TRBV7-2; D not resolved. CDR3 size: 13 residues. The V gene's germline CDR1 is SGHTA and CDR2 FQGNSA. Written as DNA, the CDR3 is TGTGCCAACAGCTTTACATGGCAGGAGACCCAGTACTTC. The encoded protein is CANSFTWQETQYF.

In this sample, this clonotype turned up many times. The chain uses TRBV4-2 and TRBJ2-7, with 7 bases matching TRBD2. Germline V lookup: CDR1 LGHNA, CDR2 YNFKEQ. V trimming: 2 bases; J trimming: 7 bases; junction bases outside the gene matches: 5. CDR3 length: 13 amino acids. The CDR3 DNA sequence: TGTGCCAGCAGCCAATGGCTAGCGGATGAGCAGTACTTC. This sequence encodes CASSQWLADEQYF.

V and J are TRBV12-3 or TRBV12-4 and TRBJ1-4; D is unresolved. This CDR3 is 12 amino acids long. Trimming left V 1 base short and J 11 bases short, with 8 bases between. CDR3 nucleotides: TGTGCCAGCAGTTTAGGGGAGCAGAAACTGTTTTTT. Protein sequence: CASSLGEQKLFF.

In its sample, this clonotype was seen a few times. V usage is TRBV28 and J usage is TRBJ1-2; D gene unclear. V was shortened by 4 bases and J by 4 bases, with 10 bases between the two germline ends. Germline CDR1 and CDR2: MDHEN and SYDVKM. The CDR3 sequence is 13 residues long. The CDR3 is CASSSTPGYGYTF. CDR3 in DNA: TGTGCCAGCAGTTCGACCCCAGGCTATGGCTACACCTTC.

The genes are TRBV4-3 and TRBJ2-2; no reliable D call. CDR1 and CDR2 from the germline V gene are LGHNA and YSLEER. The CDR3 loop spans 18 amino acids. V lost 0 bases to trimming and J lost 1 base, with 15 bases between them. CDR3 in DNA: TGCGCCAGCAGCCAAGAAGCTTGGTCAGTACTGAACACCGGGGAGCTGTTTTTT. Residues: CASSQEAWSVLNTGELFF.

This clonotype was observed once. The V call is TRBV2, the J call TRBJ1-1; a possible D gene is TRBD1 (5 bases). V was cut by 9 bases and J by 4 bases, with 18 bases left in between. Germline CDR1 reads SNHLY; CDR2 reads FYNNEI. The CDR3 is 14 amino acids. CDR3 residues: CASRKTVSGTEAFF. CDR3 bases: TGTGCCAGTAGAAAGACAGTTTCTGGCACTGAAGCTTTCTTT.